Sequencing of this TCR beta chain was carried out in a study of cytomegalovirus exposure and HLA in healthy donors. Study outcomes and limitations: It was about 150 TCR beta chains that were listed as cytomegalovirus-associated. Another analysis was done later, and it associated around 17,000 TCR beta sequences with HLA alleles at 0.05 false discovery rate.

Primers for the PCR totalled 60 Vbeta and 13 Jbeta. Some clones are missing from TCRdb's copy, which holds only in-frame ones; the method was immunoSEQ multiplex PCR. The table shows nearly 200,000 clones, with 75% to 90% occurring only once. About this clone itself: Its antigen is still unknown.

Sequenced material: PBMCs. This TCR derives from a woman aged 45-59 years in good health and CMV-seropositive.

The CDR3 protein is CSVVRGVGYGYTF. The CDR3 bases are TGCAGCGTTGTCAGGGGGGTGGGCTATGGCTACACCTTC. The rearrangement links TRBV29-1 to TRBJ1-2; 7 nucleotides line up with TRBD1. Germline V gene lookup returns CDR1 SQVTM and CDR2 ANQGSEA. The CDR3 is 13 amino acids. J lost 4 bases, V lost 4 bases, and 6 bases had no gene match.